These 25 T cell receptor beta chains were sequenced from one sample in a study of T cells in Graves' hyperthyroidism and ophthalmopathy. What was amplified from RNA transcripts were TCR beta CDR3 regions. When the TCR CDR3 underwent first-round RT-PCR, the HTBI primer set was used. TCRdb called the multiplex PCR reads again in MiXCR, with one record for every CDR3 protein. The repertoire consists of 500,000 to 600,000 distinct CDR3 sequences, with about a sixth occurring once and the leading ten covering approximately 18%. Sequencing was done on a sample of blood. These receptors all come from a woman aged 18 to 35 with Graves' hyperthyroidism.

This clonotype was seen a few times. A much larger clone differs from this one at a single base, so this may be a read error. This chain links TRBV27 with TRBJ1-4, with D perhaps matching TRBD1 (6 bases). The CDR3 loop spans 19 amino acids. Trimming left V 3 bases short and J 7 bases short, with 27 bases between. CDR1 is MNHEY and CDR2 is SMNVEV in the germline V gene (reference sequence). In nucleotides, the CDR3 is TGTGCCAGCAGTTTTAGAGCTGGGACAAACCCCGCGCAGGGTGAAAAACTGTTTTTT. Amino acids: CASSFRAGTNPAQGEKLFF.

For this clonotype: One junction end does not reproduce the germline sequence, and a read error may be involved. The rearrangement uses TRBV28 and TRBJ1-2; the D gene is possibly TRBD1 (6 bases). This CDR3 contains 14 residues. The germline V gene has CDR1 MDHEN and CDR2 SYDVKM. CDR3 DNA: TGTGTCAGCCGGTGGGGGGCCTGGGACTATGGCTACACCTTC. It specifies CVSRWGAWDYGYTF.

This clonotype was observed many times. The rearrangement uses TRBV6-5 and TRBJ2-5, with TRBD2 as a possible D gene (5 bases). V was shortened by 0 bases and J by 1 base, with 9 bases between the two germline ends. The CDR3 sequence is 15 residues long. The germline CDR1 and CDR2 sequences are MNHEY and SVGAGI. The DNA for the CDR3 is TGTGCCAGCAGTTACTCGGGTAGCGTCCAAGAGACCCAGTACTTC. It translates to CASSYSGSVQETQYF.

Comments on this clonotype: A much larger clone sits a single nucleotide away, making a read error possible. The V call is TRBV12-3 or TRBV12-4, the J call TRBJ1-4, with 7 positions matching TRBD1. V was clipped by 10 bases and J by 6 bases; unmatched bases: 8. The length of the CDR3 is 13 residues. The CDR3 DNA reads TGTGCCAACAGGGATGGGACAGATGAAAAACTGTTTTTT. Its protein is CANRDGTDEKLFF.

This clonotype came up a few times. This CDR3 is CASSLALGQGFDTIYF. CDR3 bases: TGTGCCAGCAGTTTAGCGCTCGGACAGGGGTTTGACACCATATATTTT. V and J are TRBV12-3 or TRBV12-4 and TRBJ1-3, with 9 bases identical to TRBD1. V shed 0 bases and J 8 bases; nucleotides not matched to a gene: 8. The CDR3 runs 16 residues.

V gene TRBV15 combines with J gene TRBJ2-3; possible D gene TRBD1, 6 bases. The CDR3 has 16 residues. Per germline, CDR1 LNHNV and CDR2 YYDKDF (reference sequence). Trimming pared 0 bases from V and 6 bases from J, leaving 16 bases between. The CDR3 loop reads CATSRDTGSMGDTQYF. The DNA for the CDR3 is TGTGCCACCAGCAGAGACACAGGGAGTATGGGGGATACGCAGTATTTT.

The table lists this clonotype with a few counts. The CDR3, as DNA: TGTGCCATCAGTGATAAGGCCAGGGGGGAAAGCTCCTACGAGCAGTACTTC. Encoded protein: CAISDKARGESSYEQYF. The V and J genes are TRBV10-3 and TRBJ2-7; weak D call: TRBD1 (7 bases). The V gene's germline CDR1 is ENHRY and CDR2 SYGVKD. The V end was cut by 3 bases, the J end by 0 bases, with 18 bases between. CDR3 length: 17 amino acids.

In this sample, this clonotype turned up a few times. V usage is TRBV5-1 and J usage is TRBJ2-7; 11 positions agree with TRBD2. The V gene's germline CDR1 is SGHRS and CDR2 YFSETQ. The ends lost 5 bases at V and 7 bases at J; junction bases unmatched: 11. CDR3 length: 15 residues. CDR3 loop: CASRLTSGTHGEQYF. The CDR3 region has the DNA TGCGCCAGCAGGTTGACTAGCGGGACCCATGGGGAGCAGTACTTC.

Comment on this clonotype: It is likely a read error, because the conserved phenylalanine at the end of the CDR3 is missing. This chain uses TRBV2 with TRBJ1-1; D perhaps matches TRBD1 (5 bases). Germline V lookup: CDR1 SNHLY, CDR2 FYNNEI. The CDR3 length is 14 residues. The CDR3 sequence is CTSSVQTVNTEAFS. DNA for the CDR3: TGTACCAGCAGCGTCCAGACAGTCAACACTGAAGCTTTCTCT.

This clonotype was found many times. This chain links TRBV3-1 with TRBJ2-5; 8 bases fit TRBD2. The V segment lost 3 bases and the J segment 1 base; nucleotides outside the gene matches: 7. The CDR3 length is 16 residues. From germline, CDR1 is LGHDT and CDR2 YNNKEL (reference sequence). CDR3 amino acids: CASSQNAAGAQETQYF. The CDR3 nucleotides are TGTGCCAGCAGCCAGAACGCAGCGGGGGCCCAAGAGACCCAGTACTTC.

The genes are TRBV20-1 and TRBJ2-3; 8 positions agree with TRBD2. The J segment lost 10 bases and the V segment lost 6 bases, leaving 12 bases of the junction unmatched. The germline V gene encodes CDR1 DFQATT and CDR2 SNEGSKA (reference sequence). The CDR3 is made up of 13 amino acids. CDR3 residues: CSAAGGALGSQYF. In DNA, the CDR3 is TGCAGTGCGGCGGGAGGTGCACTTGGGTCGCAGTATTTT.

In its sample, this clonotype was seen many times. The chain recombines TRBV7-2 with TRBJ1-1, with D hard to call. Germline V gene data show CDR1 as SGHTA and CDR2 as FQGNSA. There are 14 residues in the CDR3. Between the trimmed V and J ends, which lost 3 bases and 1 base, there was a span of 9 bases. The CDR3 protein is CASSFGPENTEAFF. The DNA for the CDR3 is TGTGCCAGCAGCTTCGGACCCGAGAACACTGAAGCTTTCTTT.

The rearrangement uses TRBV24-1 and TRBJ2-3, with 8 bases aligning to TRBD2. Germline trimming cut 8 bases from V and 1 base from J; bases unmatched to any gene: 1. Germline-derived CDR1 and CDR2 are KGHDR and SFDVKD. The CDR3 covers 13 residues. CDR3 amino acids: CATTAGGTDTQYF. The DNA for the CDR3 is TGTGCCACCACAGCGGGGGGCACAGATACGCAGTATTTT.

This clonotype has a handful of counts. V gene TRBV10-2 combines with J gene TRBJ1-2; 11 bases match TRBD1. Trimming removed 6 bases from V and 4 bases from J; junction bases left unmatched: 7. The CDR3 has 15 residues. Germline V gene data show CDR1 as WSHSY and CDR2 as SAAADI. The DNA of the CDR3 is TGCGCCAGCAGCCAACCGGACAGGGGGCCCTATGGCTACACCTTC. It translates to CASSQPDRGPYGYTF.

The table lists this clonotype with many counts. The chain recombines TRBV24-1 with TRBJ2-7; D not resolved. The CDR3 covers 14 residues. V was clipped by 3 bases and J by 2 bases, with 10 bases between them. Per germline, CDR1 KGHDR and CDR2 SFDVKD. CDR3 loop: CATSDGSRAYEQYF. DNA of the CDR3: TGTGCCACCAGTGATGGCTCTAGAGCCTACGAGCAGTACTTC.

The J gene is TRBJ1-2, the V gene TRBV7-8; D is unclear. This CDR3 has 13 residues. Germline-derived CDR1 and CDR2 are SGHVS and FQNEAQ. V dropped 0 bases and J dropped 8 bases, with 10 bases sitting between them. The chain's CDR3 is CASSLAAGRGYTF. The CDR3 nucleotides read TGTGCCAGCAGCTTAGCGGCTGGAAGGGGCTACACCTTC.

This clonotype was counted a few times. The genes are TRBV29-1 and TRBJ2-5; D is ambiguous. The CDR3 runs 12 residues. CDR1 is SQVTM, CDR2 ANQGSEA, per germline. V lost 3 bases and J 5 bases, leaving 10 bases between the germline ends. DNA for the CDR3: TGCAGCGTTGATAAGGTGGGGGAGACCCAGTACTTC. It codes for CSVDKVGETQYF.

There are many counts of this clonotype. V usage is TRBV3-1 and J usage is TRBJ2-4; D is unresolved. CDR3 length equals 15 residues. The germline V gene encodes CDR1 LGHDT and CDR2 YNNKEL (reference sequence). Trimming took 2 bases from V and 0 from J, leaving 8 bases between them. The CDR3 loop is CASSQQSLAKNIQYF. The CDR3 nucleotides are TGTGCCAGCAGCCAACAGAGCCTAGCCAAAAACATTCAGTACTTC.

At least ten counts were recorded for this clonotype. DNA for the CDR3: TGCAGTGCTTCAGACGGGAGATCAGTTACGCAGTATTTT. Encoded protein: CSASDGRSVTQYF. The gene calls are TRBV20-1 and TRBJ2-3; maybe TRBD2 (6 bases). V was cut by 5 bases and J by 8 bases, with 17 bases left in between. CDR3 length: 13 residues. Per the germline V gene, CDR1 is DFQATT and CDR2 is SNEGSKA (reference sequence).

At least ten counts were recorded for this clonotype. CDR3 amino acids: CASSPPSGSRNEQFF. Written as DNA, the CDR3 is TGTGCCAGCTCACCACCTAGCGGGAGTCGGAATGAGCAGTTCTTC. V is TRBV18 and J is TRBJ2-1; TRBD2 matches 9 bases. V lost 0 bases to trimming and J lost 7 bases; unmatched junction nucleotides: 4. The V gene's germline CDR1 is KGHSH and CDR2 LQKENI. The CDR3 runs 15 residues.

This chain links TRBV4-1 with TRBJ1-1; weak D call: TRBD1 (6 bases). This CDR3 is 16 amino acids long. V was clipped by 0 bases and J by 3 bases, with 14 bases between them. CDR1 is MGHRA and CDR2 is YSYEKL in the germline V gene. In DNA form, the CDR3 reads TGCGCCAGCAGCCAAGATCTGGGGGGCACGGACACTGAAGCTTTCTTT. Translation gives CASSQDLGGTDTEAFF.

The chain recombines TRBV15 with TRBJ2-6; D might be TRBD1 or TRBD2, each matching 6 bases. CDR1 and CDR2 (germline): LNHNV, YYDKDF (reference sequence). Trimming removed 3 bases from V and 4 bases from J, with 13 bases in between. This CDR3 comprises 16 residues. The CDR3 bases are TGTGCCACCAGCAGCGCCGGAGGGACAGGGGCCAACGTCCTGACTTTC. Residues: CATSSAGGTGANVLTF.

The chain employs TRBV30 and TRBJ2-6, with TRBD1 identical over 8 bases. CDR1 is GTSNPN, CDR2 SVGIG, per germline (reference sequence). With 2 bases clipped from V and 3 bases from J, the junction kept 3 bases outside the gene matches. The CDR3 has 15 residues. CDR3 amino acids: CAWSSDRGGANVLTF. The CDR3 region has the DNA TGTGCCTGGAGTTCAGACAGGGGTGGGGCCAACGTCCTGACTTTC. The whole variable domain, remainder taken from reference TRBV30 and TRBJ2-6, is SQTIHQWPATLVQPVGSPLSLECTVEGTSNPNLYWYRQAAGRGLQLLFYSVGIGQISSEVPQNLSASRPQDRQFILSSKKLLLSDSGFYLCAWSSDRGGANVLTFGAGSRLTVL.

This clonotype was seen repeatedly, ten times or more. CDR3 loop: CASSVTGTEAFF. Here the CDR3 DNA reads TGTGCCAGTAGTGTGACAGGGACCGAAGCTTTCTTT. This chain joins TRBV19 and TRBJ1-1; 7 nucleotides line up with TRBD1. The V gene end was trimmed by 5 bases and the J gene end by 8 bases; junction bases not matched to a gene: 5. CDR3 length: 12 residues. The germline gives CDR1 LNHDA, CDR2 SQIVND (reference sequence).

This clonotype was counted ten times or more. The V gene is TRBV5-1, the J gene TRBJ2-2; D might be TRBD1 (5 bases). V lost 4 bases and J lost 3, with 13 bases in between. The CDR3 loop spans 15 amino acids. Germline-derived CDR1 and CDR2 are SGHRS and YFSETQ. The CDR3 loop is CASSRTSQDTGELFF. The CDR3 coding sequence is TGCGCCAGCAGCCGGACCTCACAGGACACCGGGGAGCTGTTTTTT.